This T cell receptor (beta chain) was profiled in a study of blood T cells in healthy people across ages. This CDR3 has 15 amino acids. Trimming at V came to 4 bases and at J to 0 bases, leaving 4 bases not matched to a gene. CDR1 and CDR2 (germline): SGHTA, FQGNSA. Each donor was a healthy Caucasian individual from Russia, aged 6 to 90. Isolation recovered at least 6 million PBMCs from every sample. This clonotype has just a few counts. Antigen: not known. A second PCR, run for roughly 7 to 12 cycles, used a sample-barcoded 5' primer plus a J-beta primer mix. A single record per CDR3 protein comes from TCRdb applying MiXCR to the 5' RACE reads. The data show some 780,000 distinct CDR3 sequences, with roughly 50% seen just once and about 26% held by the top ten. Study outcomes and limitations: Comparison with aged donors showed that long-lived donors had more naive CD4+ cells and higher diversity. Age showed a roughly linear inverse relationship with TCR beta diversity per million T cells.

The specimen sequenced was blood. The chain joins TRBV7-2 to TRBJ1-2, with 8 bases lining up with TRBD1. This TCR came from a man between 35 and 55 years old in good health. The CDR3 nucleotides read TGTGCCAGCAGCTCTGCAGGGGGCCCTAACTATGGCTACACCTTC. Its translation is CASSSAGGPNYGYTF.